This TCR beta chain was profiled in a study of T-cell reconstitution after alpha-beta-depleted transplantation in children (dated by TCRdb to the mid-2010s). Regarding the study in general: T-cell immune reconstitution after TCRalphabeta/CD19-depleted allogeneic hematopoietic cell transplantation in children was quantitatively tracked in the study by means of TCR repertoire profiling.

The paper as a whole reports these results and caveats: In some patients, high TCRbeta diversity at day 60 was attributed to recipient T cells and intrathymic progenitors that had survived conditioning. The apparently early alphabetaT-cell count recovery about two months after transplant was reportedly dependent on only several hundred rapidly expanded clones derived from non-depleted graft cells. Hyperexpanded clone frequencies declined over subsequent months; after one year, T-cell counts and TCRbeta diversity were mostly attributed to newly produced T cells.

The germline V gene (reference sequence) supplies CDR1 DFQATT and CDR2 SNEGSKA. V and J are truncated by 6 bases and 0 bases respectively, leaving an intervening sequence of 16 bases. The CDR3 covers 15 residues, taking in both the cysteine and the phenylalanine. This entry keeps only the CDR3 DNA: 45 bases, framed from base 1. The meaning of the sample's treatment or condition label: allogeneic hematopoietic cell transplantation with graft depleted of TCRalphabeta T cells and CD19 B cells. TCRalphabeta/CD19-depleted allogeneic hematopoietic cell grafts were given to the transplant recipients, all of whom were children. About this clonotype: What this receptor recognizes is not known. It has no much larger one-base neighbor in the sample; base qualities were not kept.

Libraries were built with PCR. Sequencing was performed on an Illumina HiSeq 2500. TCR library preparation used molecular barcoding, with unique molecular identifiers applied to normalize quantification of the TCRbeta repertoire. TCRdb ran its own pipeline on the public reads, namely fastp trimming at Q25 and MiXCR clone calling, and kept in-frame beta chains. Each record represents a unique CDR3 protein, reported with the most common genes and DNA among its rows. The sample records approximately 230,000 distinct CDR3 sequences, 24% of which are singletons. Of the sample, 4.8% falls within the top ten clones.

The source of this sequence is a female patient aged 2 to 10 who had a stem cell transplant for congenital amegakaryocytic thrombocytopenia, so the T cells may come from the graft donor. The V gene is TRBV20-1 and the J gene is TRBJ2-3, with the D call perhaps TRBD1 or TRBD2, each one matching 6 bases. Sequencing used PBMCs, mostly from graft donor cells, obtained 360 days after TCRalphabeta/CD19-depleted stem cell transplant. The DNA is as follows: TGCAGTGCCCCTCCCCGGGGGCGAAGCACAGATACGCAGTATTTT. It translates to CSAPPRGRSTDTQYF.